This T cell receptor (beta chain) originates from a study of blood T cell repertoires in COVID-19. Whole-study context: Donors in the United States, Italy and Spain gave samples during acute or convalescent COVID-19.

V was trimmed by 4 bases and J by 7 bases, leaving 11 bases between them. Looked up from germline, CDR1 is WSHSY and CDR2 is SAAADI. The CDR3 contains 13 residues. Original processing methods: Quantification of nucleated cells was approximated via reference gene primer amplification. This table comes from immunoSEQ multiplex PCR, and its TCRdb copy is limited to in-frame clones, with some not included. V and J calls plus clone size are reproduced from that table; the DNA served to infer D and trimming. This table has tens of thousands of clones, around four fifths appearing once. The chain carries TRBV10-2 and TRBJ2-1; the D gene is possibly TRBD2 (5 bases). This TCR derives from a man aged 65 to 79 with acute or convalescent COVID-19. Sequencing was done on a sample of peripheral blood. CDR3 loop: CASSVWETNEQFF. The CDR3 DNA follows: TGCGCCAGCAGTGTTTGGGAGACAAATGAGCAGTTCTTC.